A selection of T cell receptor beta chains follows, all from one sample in a study of neurological immune-mediated disorders. TCRdb reanalysed the 5' RACE reads using MiXCR and keeps one entry per CDR3 protein. The repertoire holds some 32,000 distinct CDR3 sequences, around 15% seen once, with 27% in the top ten. The sequenced sample was PBMCs. These TCRs come from a man aged 70 or older in good health. The CDR3 runs from the conserved cysteine through the conserved F or W. A D gene is named only where the DNA matches it firmly. Clone size appears in some rows only: once, few, many, or a class for an expanded clone.

clone size,V gene,D gene,J gene,CDR3 protein,CDR3 DNA
many,TRBV6-5,TRBD1,TRBJ2-1,CASSHRDRSPYNEQFF,TGTGCCAGCAGTCACCGGGACAGGAGCCCTTACAATGAGCAGTTCTTC
many,TRBV19,-,TRBJ1-2,CATPLRAPRPLYGYTF,TGTGCCACTCCACTTCGGGCACCACGACCACTCTATGGCTACACCTTC
many,TRBV6-5,-,TRBJ2-5,CASSYSRGKETQYF,TGTGCCAGCAGTTACTCGAGAGGGAAAGAGACCCAGTACTTC
many,TRBV20-1,TRBD1,TRBJ1-6,CSARPTGDNSPLHF,TGCAGTGCTAGACCCACAGGGGATAATTCACCCCTCCACTTT
-,TRBV6-5,-,TRBJ2-1,CASGKGDEQFF,TGTGCCAGCGGGAAGGGGGATGAGCAGTTCTTC
many,TRBV20-1,TRBD2,TRBJ2-7,CSARDFAGGPYEQYF,TGCAGTGCTAGAGATTTCGCGGGGGGCCCCTACGAGCAGTACTTC
many,TRBV7-2,-,TRBJ2-3,CASSLAGPTDTQYF,TGTGCCAGCAGCTTAGCGGGCCCCACAGATACGCAGTATTTT
many,TRBV20-1,-,TRBJ2-4,CSAEATWILAKNIQYF,TGCAGTGCAGAGGCCACCTGGATACTAGCCAAAAACATTCAGTACTTC
many,TRBV10-2,-,TRBJ2-7,CAVRQRSYEQYF,TGCGCCGTTCGACAGAGATCCTACGAGCAGTACTTC
many,TRBV20-1,TRBD2,TRBJ2-3,CSARDARRGGPDTQYF,TGCAGTGCTAGAGATGCTCGGCGGGGGGGCCCGGATACGCAGTATTTT
many,TRBV18,-,TRBJ1-1,CASSPVRDLLLIAEAFF,TGTGCCAGCTCACCCGTCCGGGATCTTCTTTTAATCGCTGAAGCTTTCTTT
many,TRBV12-3/TRBV12-4,TRBD1,TRBJ2-5,CASSLAGTGVETQYF,TGTGCCAGCAGTTTAGCCGGGACAGGGGTAGAGACCCAGTACTTC
medium-sized,TRBV7-2,-,TRBJ2-1,CASSWGLPTYNEQFF,TGTGCCAGCAGCTGGGGACTGCCCACATACAATGAGCAGTTCTTC
few,TRBV7-8,-,TRBJ2-7,CASSLTGSGEQYF,TGTGCCAGCAGCCTAACAGGGTCTGGCGAGCAGTACTTC
-,TRBV29-1,-,TRBJ2-3,CSDSTVASADTQYF,TGCAGCGACTCGACAGTGGCTAGCGCAGATACGCAGTATTTT
-,TRBV7-2,TRBD2,TRBJ2-3,CASSLIAGGPLDTQYF,TGTGCCAGCAGTTTAATAGCGGGGGGGCCGTTAGATACACAGTATTTT
few,TRBV18,-,TRBJ2-7,CASSPEAQAGKQYF,TGTGCCAGCTCACCCGAGGCACAGGCCGGAAAGCAGTACTTC
-,TRBV29-1,-,TRBJ2-2,CSAWCNTGELFF,TGCAGCGCGTGGTGCAACACCGGGGAGCTGTTTTTT
-,TRBV20-1,TRBD1,TRBJ1-5,CSARTGAGNHPQHF,TGCAGTGCCAGGACAGGTGCAGGCAATCATCCCCAGCATTTT
few,TRBV9,TRBD1,TRBJ2-7,CASSVALGDRDSKQYF,TGTGCCAGCAGCGTAGCTCTTGGGGACAGGGATAGTAAGCAGTACTTC
many,TRBV2,TRBD1,TRBJ1-2,CASTTGQGAGGYTF,TGTGCCAGCACTACCGGACAGGGGGCGGGTGGCTACACCTTC
many,TRBV20-1,-,TRBJ2-1,CSAWGENNEQFF,TGCAGTGCTTGGGGGGAAAACAATGAGCAGTTCTTC
many,TRBV27,-,TRBJ2-2,CASSLFGRLGSGELFF,TGTGCCAGCAGTTTATTCGGACGCCTGGGATCCGGGGAGCTGTTTTTT
many,TRBV12-3/TRBV12-4,-,TRBJ1-1,CASSLSRGGTEAFF,TGTGCCAGCAGTTTAAGTCGCGGTGGGACTGAAGCTTTCTTT
many,TRBV6-6,-,TRBJ1-5,CASSYSGGSAPPQHF,TGTGCCAGCAGTTACTCGGGTGGATCAGCCCCACCCCAGCATTTT
-,TRBV27,TRBD1,TRBJ2-2,CASSRPTGGTGELFF,TGTGCCAGCAGTCGACCGACAGGGGGCACCGGGGAGCTGTTTTTT
many,TRBV6-5,-,TRBJ1-1,CASSSFGTEAFF,TGTGCCAGCAGTTCCTTCGGCACTGAAGCTTTCTTT
few,TRBV3-1,-,TRBJ2-7,CASSQGTGSSSYEQYF,TGTGCCAGCAGCCAAGGAACAGGGAGCAGCTCCTACGAGCAGTACTTC
many,TRBV12-3/TRBV12-4,TRBD1,TRBJ1-3,CASRQQGRSGNTIYF,TGTGCCAGCAGGCAACAGGGGCGGTCAGGAAACACCATATATTTT
many,TRBV5-1,TRBD1,TRBJ2-3,CASSSQGASTDTQYF,TGCGCCAGCAGCTCACAGGGGGCTAGCACAGATACGCAGTATTTT
many,TRBV4-3,-,TRBJ2-3,CASSQQGTDTQYF,TGCGCCAGCAGCCAGCAGGGGACAGATACGCAGTATTTT
many,TRBV5-6,TRBD1,TRBJ1-5,CASSLRTGGFNQPQHF,TGTGCCAGCAGCCTACGGACAGGGGGCTTTAATCAGCCCCAGCATTTT
-,TRBV15,-,TRBJ2-3,CATSRGNLDTQYF,TGTGCCACCAGCAGGGGAAATTTGGATACGCAGTATTTT
many,TRBV10-3,-,TRBJ2-1,CAISERFVIF,TGTGCCATCAGTGAAAGGTTTGTGATATTC
-,TRBV7-3,-,TRBJ2-1,CASSRRGIGSEQFF,TGTGCCAGCAGCCGCAGGGGAATTGGCAGTGAGCAGTTCTTT
many,TRBV5-1,-,TRBJ2-3,CASSFLADTQYF,TGCGCCAGCAGCTTTTTAGCAGATACGCAGTATTTT
many,TRBV12-3/TRBV12-4,-,TRBJ1-1,CASSRIRDTAFF,TGTGCCAGCAGTCGAATCCGGGACACCGCTTTCTTT
few,TRBV14,TRBD1,TRBJ2-7,CASSKAQGVYEQYF,TGTGCCAGCAGCAAAGCACAGGGGGTCTACGAGCAGTACTTC
many,TRBV5-1,-,TRBJ2-7,CASSLAQGGYEQYF,TGCGCCAGCAGCTTGGCTCAGGGAGGCTACGAGCAGTACTTC
-,TRBV7-2,-,TRBJ1-5,CASSLGGGSLQPQHF,TGTGCCAGCAGCTTAGGCGGCGGGTCACTTCAGCCCCAGCATTTT
many,TRBV12-3/TRBV12-4,-,TRBJ1-1,CASSFERNTEAFF,TGTGCCAGCAGTTTCGAGAGGAACACTGAAGCTTTCTTT
many,TRBV4-3,-,TRBJ1-4,CASSQAERTNEKLFF,TGCGCCAGCAGCCAAGCGGAGCGCACTAATGAAAAACTGTTTTTT
many,TRBV20-1,-,TRBJ1-2,CSTDRASIGYTF,TGCAGTACAGACCGGGCCTCTATTGGCTACACCTTC
many,TRBV7-9,-,TRBJ1-2,CATSHLSYGYTF,TGTGCCACCAGCCATCTCTCTTATGGCTACACCTTC
many,TRBV16,TRBD1,TRBJ1-5,CASSPWTGMDQPQHF,TGTGCCAGCAGCCCGTGGACAGGGATGGATCAGCCCCAGCATTTT
many,TRBV5-5,-,TRBJ1-5,CASSLVPGEQPQHF,TGTGCCAGCAGCTTAGTGCCAGGGGAGCAGCCCCAGCATTTT
many,TRBV24-1,TRBD1,TRBJ1-5,CATSDGTGIRNQPQHF,TGTGCCACCAGTGATGGGACAGGGATTAGAAATCAGCCCCAGCATTTT
-,TRBV5-1,-,TRBJ1-2,CASSSTMDGYTF,TGCGCCAGCAGCTCCACTATGGATGGCTACACCTTC
many,TRBV2,TRBD1,TRBJ2-2,CASRDRGRNTGELFF,TGTGCCAGCCGAGACAGGGGCCGGAACACCGGGGAGCTGTTTTTT
many,TRBV11-2,-,TRBJ1-1,CASSPPGVTEAFF,TGTGCCAGCAGCCCCCCAGGGGTCACTGAAGCTTTCTTT
medium-sized,TRBV7-2,-,TRBJ2-2,CASSSRDANTGELFF,TGTGCCAGCAGCTCCCGGGACGCGAACACCGGGGAGCTGTTTTTT
many,TRBV12-3/TRBV12-4,TRBD2,TRBJ2-2,CASSLAGGAGELFF,TGTGCCAGCAGTTTGGCGGGGGGGGCCGGGGAGCTGTTTTTT
many,TRBV12-3/TRBV12-4,TRBD2,TRBJ2-1,CASSLASGGAGGLNEQFF,TGTGCCAGCAGTTTAGCCTCGGGCGGAGCGGGGGGTTTAAATGAGCAGTTCTTC